This record looks at one T cell receptor (beta chain) sequence and its context. This clone was seen only a few times. Its specific antigen is unknown. Base qualities are not at hand, and no much larger clone is one base apart. To sequence the TCRbeta CDR3 region, genomic DNA was isolated from the sorted cells. TCRbeta CDR3 regions were sequenced using the immunoSEQ Assay. Entries here come from immuneACCESS through TCRdb and include only in-frame sequences with V and J called. Some clones fail to appear in such tables; in the studies checked, an unresolved V gene covers under half of the shortfall, and the cause of the remainder is unknown. In this sample the table shows tens of thousands of clones, nearly 85% of which occur a single time. The biggest ten clones account for under 5% of the sample. These data come from a study of OX40 agonist ivuxolimab in advanced cancers. As for the study more broadly: Ivuxolimab, which targeted the costimulatory receptor OX40 (CD134), was an agonistic, fully human IgG2 monoclonal antibody. Intravenous ivuxolimab was administered to patients every 2 weeks at six dose levels: 0.01, 0.1, 0.3, 1.5, 3 and 10 mg/kg. Of the approximately 54 dose-escalation patients, hepatocellular carcinoma was present in about 20, melanoma in around 15, renal cell carcinoma in 9 and head and neck cancer in 9. A male proportion of 70% to 90% and a mean age of about 60 years, ranging from 23 to 79, were recorded for the dose-escalation cohort. Prior anti-PD-1, anti-PD-L1 or anti-CTLA-4 therapy was permitted, and 40% of dose-escalation patients had received checkpoint inhibitors. Three dose-escalation patients achieved partial responses, one with hepatocellular carcinoma and two with cutaneous melanoma. Peripheral TCRbeta sequencing was intended to test whether TCR sequence diversity was altered and clonal T-cell expansion was caused by ivuxolimab. The paper describes the monotherapy dose-escalation part (N ≈ 49 patients) of the phase I trial of ivuxolimab.

Germline trimming amounts to 4 bases on V and 2 bases on J, with 7 as the count of junction bases outside the gene matches. The CDR3 has 17 amino acids, counting the end cysteine and phenylalanine. Only the CDR3 DNA is retained, 51 bases long and in frame from the first base. CDR1 and CDR2 (SGHTA, FQGNSA) derive from the germline V gene. The trial excluded patients who had a history of autoimmune disease or were on systemic immunosuppression. Peripheral blood for TCR sequencing was collected from all dose cohorts at baseline, on cycle 4 day 1, and on cycle 7 day 1. Samples were obtained from an open-label, multicenter, first-in-human phase I dose-escalation trial of ivuxolimab. Adults with locally advanced or metastatic head and neck squamous cell, hepatocellular, melanoma or renal cell carcinoma were enrolled in the trial. CD4+ and CD8+ T cells were sorted separately from peripheral blood before TCR sequencing.

Here is what the overall study found, with its caveats: At doses of 0.1 to 3.0 mg/kg, clonal expansion of both CD4+ and CD8+ T cells in blood was seen between baseline and week 6. Low levels of normalized T-cell clonal expansion were also seen in some patients who did not respond. In the 0.1-3.0 mg/kg groups, partial responders were among the patients with the lowest normalized peripheral clonal expansion, particularly in CD8+ T cells. After ivuxolimab, CD8+ T cells had more expanded clones than CD4+ T cells on average. Which antigens the clonally expanded peripheral T cells were specific for was not determined.

The origin of this receptor is an adult with an advanced solid tumor such as melanoma, head and neck, liver or kidney cancer. This material consisted of CD4+ or CD8+ T cells sorted from blood, taken in a trial of the OX40 agonist ivuxolimab. The rearrangement combines TRBV7-2 with TRBJ2-3; TRBD2 fits 12 bases in the junction. The sequence in DNA is TGTGCCAGCAGCTCGCGGACTAGCGGGGCTATCACAGATACGCAGTATTTT. Translated, this gives CASSSRTSGAITDTQYF.